The source of this T cell receptor (beta chain) is a study of Graves' ophthalmopathy and Graves' hyperthyroidism. In its sample, this clonotype was seen many times. This CDR3 spans 13 amino acids. The V end was cut by 5 bases, the J end by 0 bases, with 10 bases between. In germline, CDR1 is SQVTM, CDR2 ANQGSEA. Scientists amplified the TCR beta CDR3 regions from RNA transcripts. First-round RT-PCR with HTBI primers preceded a second-round multiplex PCR. TCRdb analysed the multiplex PCR reads with MiXCR anew, one entry per CDR3 protein. The sample lists hundreds of thousands of distinct CDR3 sequences, approximately 21% seen once, with roughly 3% in the top ten.

The rearrangement uses TRBV29-1 and TRBJ1-1, with a weak D call TRBD1 (6 bases). Sequenced input: peripheral blood. The sequence was collected from a woman aged 18 to 35 with stable Graves' hyperthyroidism. CDR3 sequence: CSVRGVLNTEAFF. The CDR3, as DNA: TGCAGCGTTAGGGGGGTCCTGAACACTGAAGCTTTCTTT.